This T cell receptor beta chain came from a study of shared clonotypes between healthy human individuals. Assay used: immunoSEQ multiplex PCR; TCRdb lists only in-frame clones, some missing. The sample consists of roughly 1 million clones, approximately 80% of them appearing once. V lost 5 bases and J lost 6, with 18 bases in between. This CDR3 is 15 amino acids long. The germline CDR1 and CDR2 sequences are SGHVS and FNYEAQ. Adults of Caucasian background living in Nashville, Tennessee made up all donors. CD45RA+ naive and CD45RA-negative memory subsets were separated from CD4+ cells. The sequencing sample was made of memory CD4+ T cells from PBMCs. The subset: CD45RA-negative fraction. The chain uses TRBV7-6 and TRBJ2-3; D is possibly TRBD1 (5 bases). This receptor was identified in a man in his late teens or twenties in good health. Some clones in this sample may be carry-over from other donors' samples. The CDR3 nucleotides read TGTGCCAGCAGCATCGGACACAACCCCGCCGATACGCAGTATTTT. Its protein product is CASSIGHNPADTQYF. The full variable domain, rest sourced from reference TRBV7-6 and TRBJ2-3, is GAGVSQSPRYKVTKRGQDVALRCDPISGHVSLYWYRQALGQGPEFLTYFNYEAQQDKSGLPNDRFSAERPEGSISTLTIQRTEQRDSAMYRCASSIGHNPADTQYFGPGTRLTVL.